The source of this TCR beta chain is a study of blood T cell repertoires in COVID-19. There are 20 residues in the CDR3. V trimming: 2 bases; J trimming: 0 bases; junction bases outside the gene matches: 16. Germline V gene lookup returns CDR1 SNHLY and CDR2 FYNNEI. Original processing notes: Amplified reference gene primers provided the basis for estimating nucleated cell counts. TCRdb's table, derived via immunoSEQ multiplex PCR, lists solely in-frame clones and lacks some. V, J and clone size were drawn from that table, and D and trimming were deduced from the DNA. The repertoire holds approximately 190,000 clones, with approximately 81% as singletons.

The sequence came from a human donor in a cohort sampled during active COVID-19. The specimen sequenced was peripheral blood. The gene calls are TRBV2 and TRBJ2-1; TRBD2 matches at 7 bases. The CDR3 sequence is CASSETIGLVPQSSYNEQFF. DNA of the CDR3: TGTGCCAGCAGTGAAACAATCGGACTAGTACCCCAGAGCTCCTACAATGAGCAGTTCTTC.